This T cell receptor (beta chain) was captured in a study of regulatory T cells in long-lasting Graves disease. Background on the study: Duration of antithyroid drug therapy among newly diagnosed Graves' patients was under 3 months. Study findings and constraints: Patients with persistent Graves' had lower TCR diversity than newly diagnosed patients.

This CDR3 has 13 residues. The germline V and J ends were trimmed by 3 bases and 6 bases, with 10 bases remaining between them. Germline CDR1 reads SGHRS; CDR2 reads YFSETQ. CDR3 regions were amplified by Arm-PCR using iRepertoire HTBI primers to build TCR beta libraries. MiXCR, run by TCRdb on the multiplex PCR reads, gives a single entry per CDR3 protein. The sample records approximately 490,000 distinct CDR3 sequences, 15% to 20% being singletons. Time point given: newly diagnosed GD, antithyroid drugs for less than 3 months. RNA isolated from PBMCs was used to make the TCR library. American Thyroid Association guidelines defined how Graves' disease was diagnosed. This clonotype appeared many times. Its antigen is as yet unknown. These same records also appear under a second study, on T cells in Graves' hyperthyroidism and ophthalmopathy.

This TCR was recovered from a man in his forties or fifties with Graves disease. Sequenced here: peripheral blood mononuclear cells (PBMCs), sampled at new diagnosis, from a patient treated with antithyroid drugs. The chain links TRBV5-1 to TRBJ2-1, with D perhaps matching TRBD2 (7 bases). The CDR3 sequence is CASSWGGFNEQFF. The CDR3 nucleotides read TGCGCCAGCAGCTGGGGGGGCTTCAATGAGCAGTTCTTC.